These 14 T cell receptor beta chains were sequenced from one sample in a study of control samples from healthy donors and cancer patients. TCRdb's copy holds only in-frame clones and misses some; the assay was immunoSEQ multiplex PCR. The repertoire holds 150,000 to 170,000 clones, 90% to 95% seen once, with about 5.2% in the top ten. Sequencing was done on a sample of blood. The receptors were gathered from a man aged 40-55 years in good health.

V and J are TRBV10-1 and TRBJ1-1, with 7 positions matching TRBD1. This CDR3 contains 13 residues. The V and J ends lost 4 bases and 6 bases, in that order; junction bases with no gene match: 5. Germline V gene sequence: CDR1 WNHNN, CDR2 SYGVQD (reference sequence). This CDR3 is CASSGRQGAEAFF. CDR3 in DNA: TGCGCCAGCAGTGGACGGCAGGGGGCTGAAGCTTTCTTT.

The V and J genes are TRBV20-1 and TRBJ1-2; D is undetermined. There are 12 residues in the CDR3. V shed 3 bases and J shed 2 bases, with 7 bases lying between them. From germline, CDR1 is DFQATT and CDR2 SNEGSKA (reference sequence). The CDR3 nucleotides read TGCAGTGCTAGTGGAAGCAACTATGGCTACACCTTC. This codes for CSASGSNYGYTF.

The chain is built from TRBV27 and TRBJ1-2; 8 nucleotides line up with TRBD1. Germline CDR1 reads MNHEY; CDR2 reads SMNVEV (reference sequence). The CDR3 has 18 amino acids. V gave up 5 bases and J gave up 4 bases; unmatched junction bases: 18. The CDR3 DNA follows: TGTGCCAGCAGTCCGGGGCAGGGGGCTCTCACCCGATTCTATGGCTACACCTTC. Translated, it gives CASSPGQGALTRFYGYTF.

V gene TRBV6-1 combines with J gene TRBJ1-5; D not resolved. Trimming left V 2 bases short and J 2 bases short, with 16 bases between. The CDR3 consists of 17 residues. Germline V gene data show CDR1 as MNHNS and CDR2 as SASEGT. The CDR3 is CASSENLGLWGNQPQHF. The CDR3 region has the DNA TGTGCCAGCAGTGAAAATTTAGGCCTATGGGGCAATCAGCCCCAGCATTTT.

The rearrangement links TRBV9 to TRBJ1-4; D not certain. From germline, CDR1 is SGDLS and CDR2 YYNGEE. CDR3 length equals 15 residues. Trimming removed 4 bases at V and 8 bases at J, with 18 bases between. The CDR3: CASSPGDLLGEKLFF. CDR3 nucleotide sequence: TGTGCCAGCAGCCCCGGAGATTTGTTGGGAGAAAAACTGTTTTTT.

This clone was observed a single time. The rearrangement joins TRBV27 to TRBJ2-7, with 7 positions matching TRBD1. Germline V gives CDR1 MNHEY, CDR2 SMNVEV (reference sequence). The CDR3 extends over 14 amino acids. With V trimmed by 5 bases and J by 6 bases, 10 bases remained unmatched. The CDR3 coding sequence is TGTGCCAGCAGTCCCTCTGACAGGGTCGGCGAGCAGTACTTC. Translation gives CASSPSDRVGEQYF.

The rearrangement joins TRBV9 to TRBJ1-6; 8 nucleotides agree with TRBD1. Trimming cost V 5 bases and J 8 bases; bases outside gene matches: 3. The germline V gene encodes CDR1 SGDLS and CDR2 YYNGEE. The CDR3 length is 13 residues. The DNA for the CDR3 is TGTGCCAGCAGAGGACAGGGTGATTCACCCCTCCACTTT. Translation gives CASRGQGDSPLHF.

The V gene is TRBV11-3, the J gene TRBJ2-7, with D hard to call. The V and J ends lost 1 base and 7 bases respectively, with 11 bases between them. The CDR3 is 13 amino acids. CDR1 and CDR2 from the germline V gene are SGHNT and YENEEA. This CDR3 reads CASSLGGDSEQYF. DNA of the CDR3: TGTGCCAGCAGCTTAGGAGGCGATTCGGAGCAGTACTTC.

The chain has TRBV28 and TRBJ1-1; D may be TRBD1 (5 bases). V was cut by 6 bases and J by 4 bases, with 15 bases left in between. The germline V gene has CDR1 MDHEN and CDR2 SYDVKM. This CDR3 is built from 14 residues. The CDR3 bases are TGTGCCAGCAGCCCGACAGTCCCATTCACTGAAGCTTTCTTT. This encodes CASSPTVPFTEAFF.

The CDR3 bases are TGCGCCAGCAGCCACCACGGACAGTCCAATGAGCAGTTCTTC. It is translated as CASSHHGQSNEQFF. This sequence joins TRBV4-1 and TRBJ2-1; D perhaps matches TRBD1 (6 bases). Germline CDR1 MGHRA, CDR2 YSYEKL. The CDR3 is 14 amino acids. Trimming took off 3 bases at V and 6 bases at J, with 12 bases between the two ends.

The V call is TRBV24-1, the J call TRBJ2-5, with D perhaps matching TRBD1 (6 bases). From germline, CDR1 is KGHDR and CDR2 SFDVKD. V shed 0 bases and J shed 5 bases, with 12 bases lying between them. This CDR3 has 15 residues. The CDR3 region has the DNA TGTGCCACCAGTGATTTGCGGCAGGGGCGGGAGACCCAGTACTTC. It translates to CATSDLRQGRETQYF.

This chain links TRBV6-1 with TRBJ1-6, with a possible D match to TRBD1 (5 bases). V shed 3 bases and J shed 7 bases, with 10 bases lying between them. Per the germline V gene, CDR1 is MNHNS and CDR2 is SASEGT. The CDR3 is made up of 14 amino acids. In nucleotides, the CDR3 is TGTGCCAGCAGTGAGTGGCAGGGAAATTCACCCCTCCACTTT. It yields the protein CASSEWQGNSPLHF.

The V call is TRBV4-1, the J call TRBJ2-5; 14 positions agree with TRBD2. Trimming cost V 3 bases and J 4 bases; bases outside gene matches: 1. This CDR3 contains 15 residues. Germline CDR1 reads MGHRA; CDR2 reads YSYEKL. As DNA, the CDR3 is TGCGCCAGCAGCCAGACTAGCGGGGGGGCAGAGACCCAGTACTTC. Translating gives CASSQTSGGAETQYF.

The chain links TRBV5-1 to TRBJ2-2; 7 bases match TRBD2. The CDR3 extends over 16 amino acids. V trimming: 4 bases; J trimming: 9 bases; junction bases outside the gene matches: 15. Germline loops: CDR1 SGHRS, CDR2 YFSETQ. CDR3 sequence reads: CASSLTPSGTHRELFF. In DNA, the CDR3 is TGCGCCAGCAGCCTGACACCTAGCGGCACCCATCGGGAGCTGTTTTTT.